This T cell receptor beta chain was observed in a study of blood T cell repertoires in COVID-19. In Seattle, patients joined the study during active infection and were tracked longitudinally. Profiling relied on immunoSEQ multiplex PCR, and the TCRdb table lists in-frame clones only, not all of them. The sample holds about 370,000 clones; more than 70% are singletons and the top ten take around 3%. V shed 4 bases, J shed 6 bases, and the junction held 13 bases outside the gene matches. Germline V gives CDR1 LNHDA, CDR2 SQIVND (reference sequence). The CDR3 sequence is 16 residues long. Sequencing input: peripheral blood. The sequence derives from a woman in her twenties or thirties with COVID-19, enrolled during active disease. The V call is TRBV19, the J call TRBJ1-1; TRBD1 agrees at 8 bases. The CDR3: CASSSWTGRQKPEAFF. CDR3 DNA sequence: TGTGCCAGTAGTAGCTGGACAGGGAGGCAAAAACCTGAAGCTTTCTTT.